These 12 T cell receptor beta chains were all obtained from the same sample, sequenced in a study of T cells of healthy individuals. TCRdb called the 5' RACE reads again in MiXCR, with one record for every CDR3 protein. This table has 85,000 to 100,000 distinct CDR3 sequences, roughly a sixth appearing once. The receptors originated from a human donor in good health.

This clonotype was recorded many times. V is TRBV7-8 and J is TRBJ2-7; D call uncertain. Trimming removed 2 bases from V and 1 base from J, with 9 bases in between. CDR3 length equals 14 residues. Per germline, CDR1 SGHVS and CDR2 FQNEAQ. The CDR3 reads CASSLRSQSYEQYF. CDR3 DNA: TGTGCCAGCAGCTTAAGGTCACAGTCCTACGAGCAGTACTTC.

The V gene is TRBV4-3, the J gene TRBJ2-7; D possibly uses TRBD1 or TRBD2 (5 bases each). V dropped 0 bases and J dropped 7 bases, with 16 bases sitting between them. Germline V gives CDR1 LGHNA, CDR2 YSLEER. The CDR3 runs 15 residues. For the CDR3, the DNA is TGCGCCAGCAGCCAAGATCCTGTTGTATGGGGGGAGCAGTACTTC. This sequence encodes CASSQDPVVWGEQYF.

The table lists this clonotype with many counts. This sequence joins TRBV12-3 or TRBV12-4 and TRBJ2-1; 9 bases are a match to TRBD2. V was clipped by 3 bases and J by 0 bases; unmatched bases: 12. CDR3 length: 19 amino acids. The CDR3 sequence: CASSFLLTSGRSSYNEQFF. Written as DNA, the CDR3 is TGTGCCAGCAGTTTCCTCCTGACTAGCGGTAGGAGCTCCTACAATGAGCAGTTCTTC.

This clonotype was recorded many times. The chain recombines TRBV20-1 with TRBJ1-6; D is unresolved. Per germline, CDR1 DFQATT and CDR2 SNEGSKA (reference sequence). The V gene lost 2 bases and the J gene lost 6 bases, with 23 bases spanning the gap. This CDR3 is 18 amino acids long. The CDR3 spells CSARKDDQIGVANSPLHF. Written as DNA, the CDR3 is TGCAGTGCTAGAAAAGACGATCAGATTGGTGTGGCTAATTCACCCCTCCACTTT.

This chain joins TRBV11-3 and TRBJ2-7; D is ambiguous. Trimming took 3 bases from V and 0 from J, leaving 6 bases between them. Per the germline V gene, CDR1 is SGHNT and CDR2 is YENEEA. The CDR3 totals 13 residues. The CDR3 region is CASSLSVSYEQYF. CDR3 sequence (DNA): TGTGCCAGCAGCTTGAGCGTCTCCTACGAGCAGTACTTC.

This rearrangement joins TRBV28 to TRBJ2-6; 11 nucleotides align to TRBD1. Germline V gene lookup returns CDR1 MDHEN and CDR2 SYDVKM. Trimming took 6 bases from V and 7 from J; bases not matched to a gene: 5. CDR3 length: 15 amino acids. The CDR3 protein is CASRIGTGGANVLTF. CDR3 bases: TGTGCCAGCAGGATTGGGACAGGGGGAGCCAACGTCCTGACTTTC.

V usage is TRBV5-1 and J usage is TRBJ2-1; 9 bases line up with TRBD2. Germline loops: CDR1 SGHRS, CDR2 YFSETQ. Trimming at V came to 2 bases and at J to 5 bases, leaving 5 bases not matched to a gene. The CDR3 covers 15 residues. The CDR3 coding sequence is TGCGCCAGCAGCTTTCCCCGCGGGAGGGACAATGAGCAGTTCTTC. This encodes CASSFPRGRDNEQFF.

The chain has TRBV7-9 and TRBJ2-1; 16 bases line up with TRBD2. Per germline, CDR1 SEHNR and CDR2 FQNEAQ (reference sequence). The J segment lost 0 bases and the V segment lost 5 bases, leaving 4 bases of the junction unmatched. The CDR3 runs 18 residues. This CDR3 is CASSPGLAGGGSYNEQFF. As DNA, the CDR3 is TGTGCCAGCAGCCCGGGACTAGCGGGAGGGGGCTCCTACAATGAGCAGTTCTTC.

This clonotype was counted at least ten times. The junction and the germline gene differ at one end; a read error may be behind it. The chain combines TRBV2 with TRBJ2-5; D call uncertain. The CDR3 extends over 12 amino acids. CDR1 and CDR2 from the germline V gene are SNHLY and FYNNEI. The CDR3 sequence: CASREVSETQYF. The DNA for the CDR3 is TGTGCCAGCAGGGAAGTTAGTGAGACCCAGTACTTC.

This clonotype was counted ten times or more. This sequence joins TRBV19 and TRBJ2-7, with 9 bases lining up with TRBD2. V gave up 1 base and J gave up 2 bases; unmatched junction bases: 3. The CDR3 sequence is 15 residues long. In germline, CDR1 is LNHDA, CDR2 SQIVND (reference sequence). CDR3 in amino acids: CASSIAAGGPYEQYF. The CDR3 DNA sequence: TGTGCCAGTAGTATAGCGGCGGGAGGGCCCTACGAGCAGTACTTC.

The chain joins TRBV14 to TRBJ2-7; D might be TRBD1 (5 bases). This CDR3 has 13 residues. V lost 3 bases, J lost 2 bases, and 8 bases lay in between. Per germline, CDR1 SGHDN and CDR2 FVKESK. Written as DNA, the CDR3 is TGTGCCAGCAGCCAGACAGTCCCCTACGAGCAGTACTTC. It yields the protein CASSQTVPYEQYF.

The rearrangement links TRBV5-1 to TRBJ2-7; TRBD2 matches 7 bases. Germline CDR1 SGHRS, CDR2 YFSETQ. The CDR3 loop spans 15 amino acids. Trimming cost V 0 bases and J 4 bases; bases outside gene matches: 7. The CDR3 here is CASSLDGLAEYEQYF. DNA for the CDR3: TGCGCCAGCAGCTTGGATGGGCTAGCGGAGTACGAGCAGTACTTC.